The T cell receptor beta chain under discussion was sequenced for a study of shared clonotypes between healthy human individuals. General study findings and limits: The sharing of about 5.3% of naive CD4 clonotypes was seen across several donors.

The CDR3 contains 16 residues. Trimming cost V 4 bases and J 5 bases; bases outside gene matches: 9. In germline, CDR1 is MNHEY, CDR2 SVGAGI. Sorted-subset replicate PCRs used roughly 220 ng DNA, some 30,000 T cell genomes. The protocol was immunoSEQ multiplex PCR, while the TCRdb copy is restricted to in-frame clones and leaves out a portion. The top ten clones hold roughly 0.13% of a sample with more than 2 million clones, under 97% of them seen once. As to this clone: Its target is unknown.

The rearrangement uses TRBV6-5 and TRBJ2-1; TRBD1 matches 9 bases. The sequence was obtained from a man aged 18 to 30 in good health. The material sequenced was naive CD4+ T cells sorted from blood. As for subset: CD45RA+ positively selected. CDR3 nucleotides: TGTGCCAGCAGTTCTGGATGGGACAGGGTCCACAATGAGCAGTTCTTC. This sequence encodes CASSSGWDRVHNEQFF.